The 6 T cell receptor beta chains below come from one sample, sequenced in a study of T cell responses to AZD1222 COVID-19 vaccine. Using immunoSEQ multiplex PCR, the repertoire was profiled, and TCRdb retains in-frame clones only, with some absent. The table lists under 150,000 clones, roughly four fifths of them singletons, with less than 5% in the top ten. The material was peripheral blood, obtained on day 0 of MenACWY control vaccination. The receptors here all came from an adult in good health.

This chain joins TRBV6-1 and TRBJ1-5; perhaps TRBD1 as D (6 bases). The ends were cut back, 3 bases at V and 6 bases at J, with 18 bases in the middle. CDR1 and CDR2 from the germline V gene are MNHNS and SASEGT. This CDR3 is 16 amino acids long. In DNA, the CDR3 is TGTGCCAGCAGTGATCCGGGACGCTTAGGGGGTCAGCCCCAGCATTTT. Translation: CASSDPGRLGGQPQHF.

The chain couples TRBV5-6 to TRBJ1-1; TRBD1 matches 9 bases. The CDR3 loop spans 15 amino acids. Germline V gene data show CDR1 as SGHDT and CDR2 as YYEEEE. V was pared by 1 base and J by 4 bases, with 5 bases of the junction left unmatched. The chain's CDR3 is CASSLWGQGGTEAFF. CDR3 sequence (DNA): TGTGCCAGCAGCTTGTGGGGACAGGGCGGCACTGAAGCTTTCTTT.

This rearrangement joins TRBV6-1 to TRBJ2-3; no clear D gene. The CDR3 has 14 residues. The germline gives CDR1 MNHNS, CDR2 SASEGT. Deletions cut 8 bases from V and 5 bases from J, with 17 bases between. Written as DNA, the CDR3 is TGTGCCAGCTGCCCGGAAGGTTTACGAGATACGCAGTATTTT. This encodes CASCPEGLRDTQYF.

The chain couples TRBV5-1 to TRBJ2-1; tentatively, D is TRBD1 (8 bases). Per the germline V gene, CDR1 is SGHRS and CDR2 is YFSETQ. The CDR3 is 15 amino acids. V lost 4 bases and J 10 bases, leaving 21 bases between the germline ends. In DNA, the CDR3 is TGCGCCAGCAGCCCGACTGGACAGGGAGCGGGGGAGCAGTTCTTC. It translates to CASSPTGQGAGEQFF.

There are a few counts of this clone. V and J are TRBV6-1 and TRBJ1-1, with D tentatively TRBD1 (5 bases). Per germline, CDR1 MNHNS and CDR2 SASEGT. The CDR3 contains 14 residues. Trimming stripped 3 bases from V and 3 bases from J, with 11 bases between. The CDR3 sequence is CASSDPGKYTEAFF. CDR3 bases: TGTGCCAGCAGTGACCCAGGGAAGTACACTGAAGCTTTCTTT.

In this sample, this clone turned up once. An end of the junction does not agree with germline; a read error may underlie this. The CDR3 coding sequence is TGTGCCAGTAGTGGCCCGGGACAGGGAAGTTCCTATGATTCACCCCTCCACTTT. Translated, it gives CASSGPGQGSSYDSPLHF. V and J are TRBV19 and TRBJ1-6, with 9 nucleotides matching TRBD1. Germline V gives CDR1 LNHDA, CDR2 SQIVND (reference sequence). The CDR3 has 18 residues.